This entry concerns a single T cell receptor (beta chain). The Seattle patients, enrolled during active infection, were followed longitudinally. Produced via immunoSEQ multiplex PCR; TCRdb's table is partial and in-frame only. Here the sample spans some 210,000 clones, more than 85% being singletons. The data derive from a study of blood T cell repertoires in COVID-19. The material sequenced was peripheral blood. This clonotype was sampled from a man in his fifties or sixties with COVID-19, enrolled during active disease.

CDR3 sequence reads: CASSPPSAGEGGAFF. The DNA of the CDR3 is TGTGCCAGCTCACCACCGTCCGCAGGGGAGGGTGGAGCTTTCTTT. The genes are TRBV18 and TRBJ1-1; tentatively, D is TRBD1 (6 bases). The V gene's germline CDR1 is KGHSH and CDR2 LQKENI. The CDR3 runs to 15 residues. V lost 0 bases to trimming and J lost 10 bases, with 18 bases between them.